These T cell receptor beta chains were read from a single sample in a study of T cells in Graves' hyperthyroidism and ophthalmopathy. MiXCR, run by TCRdb on the multiplex PCR reads, gives a single entry per CDR3 protein. The table records roughly 550,000 distinct CDR3 sequences, around 15% of them present only once. Sequencing was carried out using blood. The source of these receptors is a woman in her thirties with Graves' ophthalmopathy. Both conserved end residues are part of each CDR3. A D gene is named only where the DNA matches it firmly. Only part of the rows carry a size: once, few, many, or a class if the clone is expanded.

>TRBJ2-3|TRBV4-1|-|many
TGCGCCAGCAGCCAAAGCCGGAACACAGATACGCAGTATTTT
CASSQSRNTDTQYF
>TRBJ1-5|TRBV19|TRBD1|-
TGTGCCAGTAGTATGACAGGGTCTCAGCCCCAGCATTTT
CASSMTGSQPQHF
>TRBJ2-5|TRBV20-1|TRBD2|few
TGCAGTCCGAAAAGGGGAGGGGAGACCCAGTACTTC
CSPKRGGETQYF
>TRBJ1-1|TRBV7-3|TRBD1|-
TGTGCCAGCAGATTATCCGGGACAGCGAACACTGAAGCTTTCTTT
CASRLSGTANTEAFF
>TRBJ2-3|TRBV3-1|TRBD2|many
TGTGCCAGCAGCCAAGTGGACTGGCTTCGGGGGGGGAGAGATACGCAGTATTTT
CASSQVDWLRGGRDTQYF
>TRBJ2-1|TRBV29-1|TRBD2|-
TGCAGCGTTGAAGGTCTGGCTAGCGGGGATGAGCAGTTCTTC
CSVEGLASGDEQFF
>TRBJ2-7|TRBV3-1|-|many
TGTGCCAGCAGCCCCTCTATATTGGTCCAGCAGTACTTC
CASSPSILVQQYF
>TRBJ2-1|TRBV20-1|TRBD2|many
TGCAGTGCTACGGGACTAGCGGGAGATACTAGCTACAATGAGCAGTTCTTC
CSATGLAGDTSYNEQFF
>TRBJ1-3|TRBV5-1|-|-
TGCGCCAGCAGCTTGGCCGTCCAGAGCTCTGGAAACACCATATATTTT
CASSLAVQSSGNTIYF
>TRBJ2-1|TRBV11-3|TRBD2|many
TGTGCCAGCACCCTAAGCGGGAGCGATGAGCAGTTCTTC
CASTLSGSDEQFF
>TRBJ2-3|TRBV7-9|TRBD1|few
TGTGCCAGCAGCTCCGGGACAGGGTGGCTGGGCCCAGATACGCAGTATTTT
CASSSGTGWLGPDTQYF
>TRBJ2-1|TRBV20-1|-|-
TGCAGTGCCGTTAACGGCAAAAGCTCCTACAATGAGCAGTTCTTC
CSAVNGKSSYNEQFF
>TRBJ2-4|TRBV27|-|-
TGTGCCAGCACCGCCGGGGGAAGGGGAGCCAAAAACATTCAGTACTTC
CASTAGGRGAKNIQYF
>TRBJ1-1|TRBV9|-|many
TGTGCCAGCAGCGTAGAGGTGGGCACTGAAGCTTTCTTT
CASSVEVGTEAFF
>TRBJ2-2|TRBV20-1|TRBD2|many
TGCAGTGCTAGGGGGAAGCGGGAGGAAAACACCGGGGAGCTGTTTTTT
CSARGKREENTGELFF
>TRBJ2-7|TRBV5-1|TRBD2|few
TGCGCCAGCAGCCCCAGGGCTGGCGGGAGAACCTACGAGCAGTACTTC
CASSPRAGGRTYEQYF
>TRBJ1-5|TRBV28|-|-
TGTGCCAGCAGTTTATATGGGAATATGGGGAAGCCCCAGCATTTT
CASSLYGNMGKPQHF
>TRBJ2-7|TRBV19|TRBD1|few
TGTGCCAGTACCCCAACCGGGACAGGGGGCGTCGAGCAGTACTTC
CASTPTGTGGVEQYF
>TRBJ1-2|TRBV30|-|many
TGTGCCTGGATTGGCACTAACTATGGCTACACCTTC
CAWIGTNYGYTF
>TRBJ2-7|TRBV27|TRBD1|many
TGTGCCAGCAGTGCCGGGACAGGGCTGAACGAGCAGTACTTC
CASSAGTGLNEQYF
>TRBJ1-5|TRBV6-1|-|-
TGTGCCAGCAGTGGGCTCTATGAGGGTTATCAGCCCCAGCATTTT
CASSGLYEGYQPQHF
>TRBJ2-1|TRBV28|-|-
TGTGCCAGCAGTTTAGTGGGAGAGAGGGAGTTCTTC
CASSLVGEREFF
>TRBJ2-2|TRBV29-1|-|many
TGCAGCGTTGGGGGGAACACCGGGGAGCTGTTTTTT
CSVGGNTGELFF
>TRBJ2-2|TRBV30|-|many
TGTGCCTGGACTTTATGGTGGAACACCGGGGAGCTGTTTTTT
CAWTLWWNTGELFF
>TRBJ2-3|TRBV5-1|-|many
TGCGCCAGCATGGGCGGAGATACGCAGTATTTT
CASMGGDTQYF
>TRBJ2-5|TRBV10-1|-|-
TGCGCCAGCAGTGAGGAGCGGACCGGGTGGGAGACCCAGTACTTC
CASSEERTGWETQYF
>TRBJ2-1|TRBV30|-|many
TGTGCCTGGAGTGTACTCTGGCGGGGTGAGCAGTTCTTC
CAWSVLWRGEQFF
>TRBJ1-5|TRBV18|TRBD1|many
TGTGCCAGCTCACCTCCGGGACAGGGAAATCAGCCCCAGCATTTT
CASSPPGQGNQPQHF
>TRBJ2-7|TRBV7-9|TRBD2|-
TGTGCCAGCAGCCCTACTAGCGGGAGGTGGGCCTACGAGCAGTACTTC
CASSPTSGRWAYEQYF
>TRBJ1-5|TRBV18|TRBD1|many
TGTGCCAGCTCACCTGACAGGGTAGACCAGCCCCAGCATTTT
CASSPDRVDQPQHF
>TRBJ2-1|TRBV18|TRBD2|many
TGTGCCAGCTCGATAACTAGCGGGAGCAGCTACAATGAGCAGTTCTTC
CASSITSGSSYNEQFF